The TCR beta chain under discussion was sequenced for a study of blood T cells in healthy people across ages. Isolated per sample were at least 7 million PBMCs. On this clonotype itself: No antigen is known for it.

Primers used in a second PCR of roughly 6 to 11 cycles were a sample-barcoded 5' primer and a J-beta primer mix. TCRdb re-called the 5' RACE reads with MiXCR, one entry per CDR3 protein. The table includes 800,000 or so distinct CDR3 sequences, 62% detected once. Trimming left V 0 bases short and J 7 bases short, with 19 bases between. Looked up from germline, CDR1 is MNHEY and CDR2 is SVGEGT. The CDR3 is 17 amino acids. Study-wide results and caveats: Correlation between TCR beta diversity and naive T cell percentage was strong. The donors' CMV status was not determined, possibly confounding changes in expanded clonotypes. Using unsorted PBMCs precluded a conclusive naive versus antigen-experienced comparison.

This clonotype originated in a man between 25 and 39 years old in good health. This rearrangement joins TRBV6-2 or TRBV6-3 to TRBJ2-1; TRBD2 might be the D (7 bases). The sample taken for sequencing was blood. The DNA of the CDR3 is TGTGCCAGCAGTTACTCGAGTACGGGGGGCGGTCGGAATGAGCAGTTCTTC. Its translation: CASSYSSTGGGRNEQFF.